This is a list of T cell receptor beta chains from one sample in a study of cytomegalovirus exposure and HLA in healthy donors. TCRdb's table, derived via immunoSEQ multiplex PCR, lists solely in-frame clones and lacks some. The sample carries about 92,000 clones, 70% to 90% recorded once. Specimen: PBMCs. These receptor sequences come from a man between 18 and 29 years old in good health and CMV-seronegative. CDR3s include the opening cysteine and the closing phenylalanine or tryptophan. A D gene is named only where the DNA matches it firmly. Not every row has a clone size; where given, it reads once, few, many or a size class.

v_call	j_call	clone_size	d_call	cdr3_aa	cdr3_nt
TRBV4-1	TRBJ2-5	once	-	CASSPVIQETQYF	TGCGCCAGCAGCCCCGTAATCCAAGAGACCCAGTACTTC
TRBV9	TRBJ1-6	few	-	CASSPGGVSPLHF	TGTGCCAGCAGCCCCGGAGGGGTCTCACCCCTCCACTTT
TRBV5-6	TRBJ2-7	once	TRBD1	CASSPGTGSYEQYF	TGTGCCAGCAGCCCCGGGACAGGCTCCTACGAGCAGTACTTC
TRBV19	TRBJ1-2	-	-	CASSTTSGLVYGYTF	TGTGCCAGTAGTACCACCTCAGGGCTAGTCTATGGCTACACCTTC
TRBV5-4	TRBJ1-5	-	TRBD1	CASSPYPTGGDYQPQHF	TGTGCCAGCAGCCCATACCCGACAGGGGGGGATTATCAGCCCCAGCATTTT
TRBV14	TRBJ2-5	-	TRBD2	CASSQVATGRAETQYF	TGTGCCAGCAGCCAAGTCGCGACCGGGAGGGCAGAGACCCAGTACTTC
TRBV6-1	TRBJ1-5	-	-	CASTPWGESSQPQHF	TGTGCCAGCACCCCATGGGGGGAGAGTAGTCAGCCCCAGCATTTT
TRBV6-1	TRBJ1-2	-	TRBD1	CASRDRGLSSGYTF	TGTGCCAGCAGAGACAGGGGGCTCTCGAGTGGCTACACCTTC
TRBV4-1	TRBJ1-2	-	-	CASSQVELGVYGYTF	TGCGCCAGCAGCCAAGTAGAATTAGGGGTCTATGGCTACACCTTC
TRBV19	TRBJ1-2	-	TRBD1	CASSNSGTGGPSYGYTF	TGTGCCAGTAGTAATTCCGGGACAGGGGGCCCGAGCTATGGCTACACCTTC
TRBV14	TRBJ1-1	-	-	CASSRWREMEAFF	TGTGCCAGCAGCCGTTGGAGGGAGATGGAAGCTTTCTTT
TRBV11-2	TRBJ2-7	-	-	CASSLYAGSYEQYF	TGTGCCAGCAGCTTATACGCAGGGTCCTACGAGCAGTACTTC
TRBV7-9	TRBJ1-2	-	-	CASSLATDYGYTF	TGTGCCAGCAGCTTAGCGACAGACTATGGCTACACCTTC
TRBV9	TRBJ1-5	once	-	CASSVGPGSNQPQHF	TGTGCCAGCAGCGTAGGCCCGGGTAGCAATCAGCCCCAGCATTTT
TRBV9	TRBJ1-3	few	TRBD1	CASSPGGDSSGNTIYF	TGTGCCAGCAGCCCAGGGGGCGACTCCTCTGGAAACACCATATATTTT
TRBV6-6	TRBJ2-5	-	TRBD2	CASSTRLAGRQETQYF	TGTGCCAGCAGTACTCGACTAGCGGGGAGGCAAGAGACCCAGTACTTC
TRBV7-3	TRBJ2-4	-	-	CASSSQPTENIQYF	TGTGCCAGCAGCTCACAACCGACTGAGAACATTCAGTACTTC
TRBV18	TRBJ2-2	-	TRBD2	CASSRTGGPDTGELFF	TGTGCCAGCTCACGCACGGGGGGGCCGGACACCGGGGAGCTGTTTTTT
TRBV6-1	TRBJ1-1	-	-	CASNKRGAGNTEAFF	TGTGCCAGCAATAAAAGGGGCGCAGGGAACACTGAAGCTTTCTTT
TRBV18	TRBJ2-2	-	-	CASSPVTGSNGELFF	TGTGCCAGCTCACCAGTTACAGGGTCCAACGGGGAGCTGTTTTTT
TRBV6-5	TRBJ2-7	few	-	CASSAGLSYEQYF	TGTGCCAGCAGTGCGGGACTCTCCTACGAGCAGTACTTC
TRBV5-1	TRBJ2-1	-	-	CASSPKTTEYNEQFF	TGCGCCAGCAGCCCCAAAACGACAGAATACAATGAGCAGTTCTTC
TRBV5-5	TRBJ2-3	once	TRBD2	CASRRLAATDTQYF	TGTGCCAGCAGGCGACTAGCGGCCACAGATACGCAGTATTTT
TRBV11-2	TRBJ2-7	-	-	CASSPTTEGDEQYF	TGTGCCAGCAGCCCAACGACCGAGGGTGACGAGCAGTACTTC